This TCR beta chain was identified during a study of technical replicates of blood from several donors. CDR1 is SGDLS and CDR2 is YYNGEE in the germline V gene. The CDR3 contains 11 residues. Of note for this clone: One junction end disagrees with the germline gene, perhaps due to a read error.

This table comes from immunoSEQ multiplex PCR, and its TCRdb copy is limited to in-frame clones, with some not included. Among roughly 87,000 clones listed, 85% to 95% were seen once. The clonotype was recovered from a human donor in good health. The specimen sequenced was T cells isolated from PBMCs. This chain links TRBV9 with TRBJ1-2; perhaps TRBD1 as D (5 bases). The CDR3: CASSSPGGLIF. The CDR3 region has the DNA TGTGCCAGCAGCTCCCCGGGGGGGTTAATCTTC. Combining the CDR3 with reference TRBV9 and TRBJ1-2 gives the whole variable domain DSGVTQTPKHLITATGQRVTLRCSPRSGDLSVYWYQQSLDQGLQFLIQYYNGEERAKGNILERFSAQQFPDLHSELNLSSLELGDSALYFCASSSPGGLIFGSGTRLTVV.